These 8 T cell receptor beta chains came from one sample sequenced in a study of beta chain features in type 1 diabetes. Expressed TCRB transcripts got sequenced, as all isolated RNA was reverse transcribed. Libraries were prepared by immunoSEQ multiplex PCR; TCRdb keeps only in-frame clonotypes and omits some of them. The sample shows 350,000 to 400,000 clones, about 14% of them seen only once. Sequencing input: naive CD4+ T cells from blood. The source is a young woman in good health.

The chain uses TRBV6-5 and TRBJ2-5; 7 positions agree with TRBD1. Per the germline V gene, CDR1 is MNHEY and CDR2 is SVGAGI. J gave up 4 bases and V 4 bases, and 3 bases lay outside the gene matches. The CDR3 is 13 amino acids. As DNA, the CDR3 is TGTGCCAGCAGTTTCGGGACAGTAGAGACCCAGTACTTC. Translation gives CASSFGTVETQYF.

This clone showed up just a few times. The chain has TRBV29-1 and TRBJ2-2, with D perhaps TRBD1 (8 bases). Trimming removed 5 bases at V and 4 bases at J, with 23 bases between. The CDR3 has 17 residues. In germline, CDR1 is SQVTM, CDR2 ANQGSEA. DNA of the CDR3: TGCAGCGTTAGGTCGGGGGGCAGGGGGCTAGGCACCGGGGAGCTGTTTTTT. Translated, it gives CSVRSGGRGLGTGELFF.

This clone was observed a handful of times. DNA for the CDR3: TGCAGCGTTGATAGACAGCACTATGGCTACACCTTC. Residues: CSVDRQHYGYTF. The chain couples TRBV29-1 to TRBJ1-2, with D perhaps TRBD1 (5 bases). The CDR3 runs to 12 residues. V lost 3 bases to trimming and J lost 3 bases, with 8 bases between them. Germline V gene data show CDR1 as SQVTM and CDR2 as ANQGSEA.

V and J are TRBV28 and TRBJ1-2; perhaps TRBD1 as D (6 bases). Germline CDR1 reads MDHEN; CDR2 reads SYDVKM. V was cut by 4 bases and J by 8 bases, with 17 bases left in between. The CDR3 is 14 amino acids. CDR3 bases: TGTGCCAGCAGTTCTAACAGGGCGCAGGCGGGCTACACCTTC. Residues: CASSSNRAQAGYTF.

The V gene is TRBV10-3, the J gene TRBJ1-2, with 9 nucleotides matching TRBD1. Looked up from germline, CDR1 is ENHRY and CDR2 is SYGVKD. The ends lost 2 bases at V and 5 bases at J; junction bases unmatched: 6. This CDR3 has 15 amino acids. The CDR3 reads CAISETTGTGYGYTF. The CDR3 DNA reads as TGTGCCATCAGTGAGACTACCGGGACAGGGTATGGCTACACCTTC.

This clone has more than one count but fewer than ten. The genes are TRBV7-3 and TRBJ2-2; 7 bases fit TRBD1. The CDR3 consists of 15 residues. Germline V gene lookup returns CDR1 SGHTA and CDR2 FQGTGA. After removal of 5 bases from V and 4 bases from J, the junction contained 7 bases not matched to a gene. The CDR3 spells CASSKQGMGTGELFF. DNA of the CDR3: TGTGCCAGCAGCAAACAGGGGATGGGCACCGGGGAGCTGTTTTTT.

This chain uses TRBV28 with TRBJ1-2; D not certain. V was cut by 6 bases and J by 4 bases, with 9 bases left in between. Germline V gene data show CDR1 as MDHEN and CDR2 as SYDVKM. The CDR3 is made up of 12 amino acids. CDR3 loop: CASRGSTYGYTF. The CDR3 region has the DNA TGTGCCAGCAGGGGCAGCACCTATGGCTACACCTTC.

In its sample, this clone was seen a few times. The CDR3 loop reads CASSPGLPSGNTIYF. DNA for the CDR3: TGTGCCAGCTCACCGGGCTTACCCTCTGGAAACACCATATATTTT. This chain connects TRBV18 to TRBJ1-3; D is uncertain. The CDR3 runs to 15 residues. Between the trimmed V and J ends, which lost 3 bases and 0 bases, there was a span of 9 bases. Germline-derived CDR1 and CDR2 are KGHSH and LQKENI. The whole variable domain, remainder taken from reference TRBV18 and TRBJ1-3, is NAGVMQNPRHLVRRRGQEARLRCSPMKGHSHVYWYRQLPEEGLKFMVYLQKENIIDESGMPKERFSAEFPKEGPSILRIQQVVRGDSAAYFCASSPGLPSGNTIYFGEGSWLTVV.